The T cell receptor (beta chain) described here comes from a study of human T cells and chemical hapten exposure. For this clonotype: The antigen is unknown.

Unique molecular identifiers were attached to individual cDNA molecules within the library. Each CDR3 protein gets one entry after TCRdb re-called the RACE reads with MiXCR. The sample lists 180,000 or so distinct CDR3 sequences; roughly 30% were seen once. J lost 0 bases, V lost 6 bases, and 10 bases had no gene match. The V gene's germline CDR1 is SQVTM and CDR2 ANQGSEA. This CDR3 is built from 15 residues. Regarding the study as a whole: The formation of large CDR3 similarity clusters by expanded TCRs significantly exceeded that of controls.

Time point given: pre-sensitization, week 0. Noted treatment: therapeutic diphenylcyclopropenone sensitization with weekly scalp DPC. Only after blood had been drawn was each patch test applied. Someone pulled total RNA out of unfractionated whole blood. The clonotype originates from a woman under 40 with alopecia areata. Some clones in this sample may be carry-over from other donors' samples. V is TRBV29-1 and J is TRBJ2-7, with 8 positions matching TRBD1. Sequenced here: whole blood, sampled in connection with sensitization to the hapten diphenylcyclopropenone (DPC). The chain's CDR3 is CSVGKGQVGSYEQYF. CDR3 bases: TGCAGCGTGGGAAAGGGACAGGTGGGCTCCTACGAGCAGTACTTC.